This is a list of T cell receptor beta chains from one sample in a study of CD8+ T cells in alopecia areata. TCRdb's table, derived via immunoSEQ multiplex PCR, lists solely in-frame clones and lacks some. The data hold fewer than 200,000 clones, with 50% to 75% observed a single time. This specimen consisted of CD4+ T cells sorted from blood, obtained at week 0. The receptors were sampled from a human donor with alopecia areata. CDR3s include the opening cysteine and the closing phenylalanine or tryptophan. The order of the fields is J gene, D gene, V gene, clone size, CDR3 DNA, CDR3 protein. The D gene is left open where the match is weak. Size values are once, few and many counts, or a class for expanded clones, and some rows have none.

j_call: TRBJ1-6
d_call: TRBD1
v_call: TRBV27
clone_size: few
cdr3_nt: TGTGCCAGCAGTTCGACAGGGCAATACTATTCACCCCTCCACTTT
cdr3_aa: CASSSTGQYYSPLHF

j_call: TRBJ1-2
d_call: NA
v_call: TRBV2
clone_size: NA
cdr3_nt: TGTGCCAGCAGTCCGGGTCAGTATGGCTACACCTTC
cdr3_aa: CASSPGQYGYTF

j_call: TRBJ2-5
d_call: NA
v_call: TRBV20-1
clone_size: NA
cdr3_nt: TGCAGTGCTAGCCGTCTTGAGACCCAGTACTTC
cdr3_aa: CSASRLETQYF

j_call: TRBJ1-6
d_call: TRBD1
v_call: TRBV9
clone_size: NA
cdr3_nt: TGTGCCAGCAGCGTAGAGGGGGCTTCACCCCTCCACTTT
cdr3_aa: CASSVEGASPLHF

j_call: TRBJ2-5
d_call: NA
v_call: TRBV29-1
clone_size: few
cdr3_nt: TGCAGCGGTGGACAGAAAGGGGAGACCCAGTACTTC
cdr3_aa: CSGGQKGETQYF

j_call: TRBJ1-1
d_call: NA
v_call: TRBV5-6
clone_size: NA
cdr3_nt: TGTGCCAGCAGCTTTTTAACGAGAGGAAACACTGAAGCTTTCTTT
cdr3_aa: CASSFLTRGNTEAFF

j_call: TRBJ1-2
d_call: NA
v_call: TRBV19
clone_size: NA
cdr3_nt: TGTGCCAGTAGTATCACAGGTGGCGGCTACACCTTC
cdr3_aa: CASSITGGGYTF

j_call: TRBJ2-1
d_call: TRBD1
v_call: TRBV30
clone_size: NA
cdr3_nt: TGTGCCTGGAGGAAGGTGGGACAGGGATATAATGAGCAGTTCTTC
cdr3_aa: CAWRKVGQGYNEQFF

j_call: TRBJ1-5
d_call: NA
v_call: TRBV7-2
clone_size: NA
cdr3_nt: TGTGCCAGCAGCTCCATGGCCCAGCCCCAGCATTTT
cdr3_aa: CASSSMAQPQHF

j_call: TRBJ2-3
d_call: TRBD2
v_call: TRBV7-2
clone_size: NA
cdr3_nt: TGTGCCAGCAGCACCGGACTAGCGTGGGGGGATACGCAGTATTTT
cdr3_aa: CASSTGLAWGDTQYF

j_call: TRBJ2-7
d_call: NA
v_call: TRBV11-2
clone_size: NA
cdr3_nt: TGTGCCAGCAGCCCACTAGGGGGTTCCTACGAGCAGTACTTC
cdr3_aa: CASSPLGGSYEQYF

j_call: TRBJ2-6
d_call: NA
v_call: TRBV18
clone_size: NA
cdr3_nt: TGTGCCTCCATCCCGCCGGGGGTTGCTGGGGCCAACGTCCTGACTTTC
cdr3_aa: CASIPPGVAGANVLTF

j_call: TRBJ2-7
d_call: NA
v_call: TRBV30
clone_size: NA
cdr3_nt: TGTGCCTGGACCGCTATCTCCGACCATACCGAGCAGTACTTC
cdr3_aa: CAWTAISDHTEQYF

j_call: TRBJ1-5
d_call: NA
v_call: TRBV7-2
clone_size: NA
cdr3_nt: TGTGCCAGCAGCCAAACCGGGGGGCGCGTCATTCAGCCCCAGCATTTT
cdr3_aa: CASSQTGGRVIQPQHF

j_call: TRBJ1-2
d_call: NA
v_call: TRBV5-6
clone_size: NA
cdr3_nt: TGTGCCAGCAGCCCCGGGACCGTACTCAACTATGGCTACACCTTC
cdr3_aa: CASSPGTVLNYGYTF

j_call: TRBJ2-3
d_call: NA
v_call: TRBV2
clone_size: NA
cdr3_nt: TGTGCCAGCAGTGAAAATGTCAACACAGATACGCAGTATTTT
cdr3_aa: CASSENVNTDTQYF

j_call: TRBJ2-1
d_call: NA
v_call: TRBV7-8
clone_size: many
cdr3_nt: TGTGCCAGCAGCCCCCCGGACGGCGGTGAGCAGTTCTTC
cdr3_aa: CASSPPDGGEQFF

j_call: TRBJ2-7
d_call: NA
v_call: TRBV29-1
clone_size: NA
cdr3_nt: TGCAGCGTTGGCCCGCGAACAGGGTCGGTCTACGAGCAGTACTTC
cdr3_aa: CSVGPRTGSVYEQYF

j_call: TRBJ2-5
d_call: NA
v_call: TRBV9
clone_size: NA
cdr3_nt: TGTGCCAGCAGCGTAGCTCCAGAAGAGACCCAGTACTTC
cdr3_aa: CASSVAPEETQYF

j_call: TRBJ2-7
d_call: TRBD1
v_call: TRBV7-2
clone_size: NA
cdr3_nt: TGTGCCAGCAGCTCGGGACAGCCGACCTACGAGCAGTACTTC
cdr3_aa: CASSSGQPTYEQYF

j_call: TRBJ1-2
d_call: NA
v_call: TRBV19
clone_size: NA
cdr3_nt: TGTGCCAGTAGTAAGACCGAGAGGAGTGGCTACACCTTC
cdr3_aa: CASSKTERSGYTF

j_call: TRBJ1-2
d_call: NA
v_call: TRBV9
clone_size: NA
cdr3_nt: TGTGCCAGCAGCGTAGGGTTTGGCTACACCTTC
cdr3_aa: CASSVGFGYTF

j_call: TRBJ2-5
d_call: TRBD1
v_call: TRBV7-9
clone_size: NA
cdr3_nt: TGTGCCAGCAGCACCCCGACAGGGACAGGAGAGACCCAGTACTTC
cdr3_aa: CASSTPTGTGETQYF

j_call: TRBJ2-5
d_call: NA
v_call: TRBV5-1
clone_size: NA
cdr3_nt: TGCGCCAGCAGCTGGGGCCAAGAGACCCAGTACTTC
cdr3_aa: CASSWGQETQYF

j_call: TRBJ2-7
d_call: NA
v_call: TRBV29-1
clone_size: NA
cdr3_nt: TGCGCTATGTTGGTCCCTAGCTCCTACGAGCAGTACTTC
cdr3_aa: CAMLVPSSYEQYF

j_call: TRBJ2-7
d_call: NA
v_call: TRBV25-1
clone_size: NA
cdr3_nt: TGTGCCAGCAGTGAAGGGGCCAGGTACGAGCAGTACTTC
cdr3_aa: CASSEGARYEQYF

j_call: TRBJ1-4
d_call: NA
v_call: TRBV30
clone_size: NA
cdr3_nt: TGTGCCTGCCACAGGCTAATGGGTGAAAAACTGTTTTTT
cdr3_aa: CACHRLMGEKLFF